This TCR beta chain was identified in a study of blood T cell repertoires in COVID-19. Study-level information: Samples came from the United States, Italy and Spain, spanning acute and convalescent COVID-19. T cells, B-cell-depleted T cells, or PBMCs provided the cDNA or gDNA that served as material.

Authors' analysis steps: Counts of nucleated cells, estimated from reference gene primer amplification, were obtained. Data came from immunoSEQ multiplex PCR; TCRdb stores just in-frame clones and leaves some out. V and J calls and clone size follow that table, whereas D and trimming were derived from the DNA. The table lists some 250,000 clones, roughly 88% of them singletons. Sequencing input: peripheral blood. The clonotype comes from a middle-aged man with acute or convalescent COVID-19.

This CDR3 is CASSLTLMNWGTTGNTIYF. The CDR3 bases are TGTGCCAGCAGCCTTACTTTAATGAATTGGGGGACTACTGGAAACACCATATATTTT. The chain uses TRBV4-2 and TRBJ1-3; D may be TRBD1 (5 bases). In germline, CDR1 is LGHNA, CDR2 YNFKEQ. V was pared by 4 bases and J by 2 bases, with 24 bases between. This CDR3 has 19 residues.